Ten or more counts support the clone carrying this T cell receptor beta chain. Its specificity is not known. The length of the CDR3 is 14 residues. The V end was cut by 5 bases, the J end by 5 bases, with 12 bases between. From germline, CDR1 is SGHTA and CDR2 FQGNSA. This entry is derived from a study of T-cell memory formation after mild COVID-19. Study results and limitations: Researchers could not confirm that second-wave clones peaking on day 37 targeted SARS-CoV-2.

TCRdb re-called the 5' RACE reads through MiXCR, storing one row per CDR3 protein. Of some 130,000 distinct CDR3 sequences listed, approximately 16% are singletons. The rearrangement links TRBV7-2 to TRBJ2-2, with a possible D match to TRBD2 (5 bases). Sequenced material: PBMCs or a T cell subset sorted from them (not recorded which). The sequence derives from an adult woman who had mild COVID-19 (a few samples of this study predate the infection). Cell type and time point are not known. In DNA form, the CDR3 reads TGTGCCAGCAGCCGGGAAATCCTAACCGGGGAGCTGTTTTTT. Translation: CASSREILTGELFF.